This entry is about one TCR beta chain. The authors' processing: Reference gene primer amplification gave nucleated cell count estimates. The method was immunoSEQ multiplex PCR; TCRdb's version includes in-frame clones alone and lacks a portion of them. V and J calls and clone size are as listed in that table; D and trimming were resolved from the DNA. The profile shows about 210,000 clones, 65% to 85% of them singletons. This record belongs to a study of blood T cell repertoires in COVID-19. Study-wide context: Both acute and convalescent COVID-19 samples were obtained from the United States, Italy and Spain. PBMCs, B-cell-depleted T cells, or T cells were the source of the cDNA or gDNA that made up the material.

In germline, CDR1 is SGHAT, CDR2 FQNNGV. The V gene lost 4 bases and the J gene lost 0 bases, with 6 bases spanning the gap. The CDR3 spans 13 residues. Sequenced input: peripheral blood. This TCR was recovered from a woman aged 50 to 65 with acute or convalescent COVID-19. The chain joins TRBV11-2 to TRBJ1-1, with D unclear. The CDR3 loop reads CASSSPVNTEAFF. Here the CDR3 DNA reads TGTGCCAGCAGCTCCCCCGTGAACACTGAAGCTTTCTTT. The full variable domain, in which reference TRBV11-2 and TRBJ1-1 provide the parts outside the CDR3, is EAGVAQSPRYKIIEKRQSVAFWCNPISGHATLYWYQQILGQGPKLLIQFQNNGVVDDSQLPKDRFSAERLKGVDSTLKIQPAKLEDSAVYLCASSSPVNTEAFFGQGTRLTVV.